The 32 T cell receptor beta chains below come from one sample, sequenced in a study of shared clonotypes between healthy human individuals. Clones were sequenced by immunoSEQ multiplex PCR, and TCRdb holds only the in-frame ones, with some missing. The sample consists of roughly 2.2 million clones, approximately 93% of them appearing once. The sample taken for sequencing was naive CD4+ T cells from PBMCs. Subset meaning: CD45RA+ positively selected. These TCRs come from a man younger than 30 in good health. Some clones in this sample may be carry-over from other donors' samples.

The J gene is TRBJ2-7, the V gene TRBV7-9; D possibly corresponds to TRBD2 (6 bases). The V gene lost 1 base and the J gene lost 3 bases, with 13 bases spanning the gap. This CDR3 spans 15 amino acids. The germline V gene encodes CDR1 SEHNR and CDR2 FQNEAQ (reference sequence). CDR3 region: CASSLVSGSFYEQYF. The DNA for the CDR3 is TGTGCCAGCAGCTTAGTATCCGGGAGTTTCTACGAGCAGTACTTC.

The chain joins TRBV7-9 to TRBJ1-5, with TRBD1 matching over 7 bases. The V gene's germline CDR1 is SEHNR and CDR2 FQNEAQ (reference sequence). V dropped 1 base and J dropped 4; count of bases not matched to a gene: 7. The CDR3 runs 16 residues. In nucleotides, the CDR3 is TGTGCCAGCAGCTTAGGAGGCAGGGGGTTTAATCAGCCCCAGCATTTT. Its translation: CASSLGGRGFNQPQHF.

The genes are TRBV5-1 and TRBJ2-6; maybe TRBD2 (6 bases). The germline V gene encodes CDR1 SGHRS and CDR2 YFSETQ. V was cut by 0 bases and J by 2 bases, with 9 bases left in between. This CDR3 region has 16 residues. CDR3 sequence (DNA): TGCGCCAGCAGCTTGGTTGCGGGGACTGGGGCCAACGTCCTGACTTTC. It codes for CASSLVAGTGANVLTF.

The CDR3 DNA reads TGTGCCAGTAGTGCCTTCGGGTCAGGAGGCACTGAAGCTTTCTTT. The encoded protein is CASSAFGSGGTEAFF. The rearrangement uses TRBV19 and TRBJ1-1, with D unresolved. CDR1 and CDR2 from the germline V gene are LNHDA and SQIVND (reference sequence). This CDR3 has 15 amino acids. Between the trimmed V and J ends, which lost 5 bases and 4 bases, there was a span of 17 bases.

This chain connects TRBV7-2 to TRBJ1-2, with D unresolved. The V end lost 5 bases, the J end lost 14 bases, and 21 bases lay between the germline ends. The CDR3 runs to 13 residues. Germline V gene sequence: CDR1 SGHTA, CDR2 FQGNSA. The CDR3 sequence: CASSNEGVFSGTF. CDR3 sequence (DNA): TGTGCCAGCAGCAACGAGGGTGTCTTCTCTGGGACCTTC.

The rearrangement joins TRBV7-2 to TRBJ2-7; D remains ambiguous. Germline loops: CDR1 SGHTA, CDR2 FQGNSA. Trimming shortened V by 0 bases and J by 2 bases, and 5 bases separated the two germline ends. CDR3 length equals 13 residues. The CDR3, as DNA: TGTGCCAGCAGCTTAGCGACACCCTACGAGCAGTACTTC. Translation gives CASSLATPYEQYF.

This chain connects TRBV5-1 to TRBJ2-2, with 8 bases identical to TRBD2. With V trimmed by 5 bases and J by 2 bases, 8 bases remained unmatched. This CDR3 contains 16 residues. The V gene's germline CDR1 is SGHRS and CDR2 YFSETQ. CDR3 bases: TGCGCCAGCAGGTCCGGCGGGAGGTATAACACCGGGGAGCTGTTTTTT. Amino acids: CASRSGGRYNTGELFF.

The genes are TRBV9 and TRBJ1-5, with 7 nucleotides matching TRBD1. In germline, CDR1 is SGDLS, CDR2 YYNGEE. CDR3 length: 14 amino acids. V lost 0 bases to trimming and J lost 7 bases; unmatched junction nucleotides: 4. CDR3 DNA: TGTGCCAGCAGCGTAGGAGGGGGCAGGCAGCCCCAGCATTTT. Protein: CASSVGGGRQPQHF.

The chain is built from TRBV7-8 and TRBJ2-3; D is unclear. The germline CDR1 and CDR2 sequences are SGHVS and FQNEAQ. The V end was cut by 3 bases, the J end by 4 bases, with 5 bases between. The CDR3 totals 12 residues. The DNA for the CDR3 is TGTGCCAGCAGCTTCTACGCAGATACGCAGTATTTT. Its translation is CASSFYADTQYF.

V is TRBV27 and J is TRBJ1-1; D uncertain. Germline CDR1 is MNHEY and CDR2 is SMNVEV (reference sequence). The CDR3 runs 12 residues. The V gene lost 5 bases and the J gene lost 9 bases, with 13 bases spanning the gap. CDR3 region: CASSPPIGKAFF. The CDR3 bases are TGTGCCAGCAGTCCTCCGATAGGAAAAGCTTTCTTT.

The chain couples TRBV7-9 to TRBJ1-2; 7 nucleotides match TRBD1. V gave up 3 bases and J gave up 13 bases; unmatched junction bases: 11. The germline V gene encodes CDR1 SEHNR and CDR2 FQNEAQ (reference sequence). This CDR3 has 13 residues. CDR3 in amino acids: CASSFGTAPGSTF. The DNA for the CDR3 is TGTGCCAGCAGCTTTGGGACAGCACCGGGGAGCACCTTC.

V usage is TRBV7-9 and J usage is TRBJ1-5, with TRBD1 as a possible D gene (5 bases). The CDR3 is 14 residues long. V was clipped by 1 base and J by 8 bases, with 12 bases between them. Germline CDR1 SEHNR, CDR2 FQNEAQ (reference sequence). As DNA, the CDR3 is TGTGCCAGCAGCTTAGGGGCAGGGAGGGAGCCCCAGCATTTT. The encoded protein is CASSLGAGREPQHF. Complete variable domain (other parts from reference TRBV7-9 and TRBJ1-5): DTGVSQNPRHKITKRGQNVTFRCDPISEHNRLYWYRQTLGQGPEFLTYFQNEAQLEKSRLLSDRFSAERPKGSFSTLEIQRTEQGDSAMYLCASSLGAGREPQHFGDGTRLSIL.

The V call is TRBV7-2, the J call TRBJ2-3; TRBD2 aligns across 8 bases. Germline CDR1 and CDR2: SGHTA and FQGNSA. After removal of 1 base from V and 0 bases from J, the junction contained 6 bases not matched to a gene. The CDR3 covers 17 residues. CDR3 residues: CASSLVTSGVSTDTQYF. For the CDR3, the DNA is TGTGCCAGCAGCTTAGTCACTAGCGGAGTTAGCACAGATACGCAGTATTTT.

J is TRBJ2-7 and V is TRBV28; D gene uncertain. The CDR3 has 12 amino acids. CDR1 MDHEN and CDR2 SYDVKM come from the germline V gene. Trimming took off 6 bases at V and 3 bases at J, with 9 bases between the two ends. The CDR3 DNA reads as TGTGCCAGCAGCCCTATAGTCTACGAGCAGTACTTC. Protein sequence: CASSPIVYEQYF. Together with reference TRBV28 and TRBJ2-7, the CDR3 gives the full variable domain: DVKVTQSSRYLVKRTGEKVFLECVQDMDHENMFWYRQDPGLGLRLIYFSYDVKMKEKGDIPEGYSVSREKKERFSLILESASTNQTSMYLCASSPIVYEQYFGPGTRLTVT.

Comment on this clone: The identical CDR3 is also encoded by other nucleotide sequences in the sample. The V gene is TRBV30, the J gene TRBJ2-5; D is unresolved. The length of the CDR3 is 11 residues. The germline V and J ends were trimmed by 1 base and 5 bases, with 5 bases remaining between them. The germline CDR1 and CDR2 sequences are GTSNPN and SVGIG (reference sequence). The CDR3 sequence: CAWSDTETQYF. As DNA, the CDR3 is TGTGCCTGGAGTGACACCGAGACCCAGTACTTC.

V gene TRBV7-9 combines with J gene TRBJ2-1; no clear D. The CDR3 runs 14 residues. Trimming pared 10 bases from V and 1 base from J, leaving 14 bases between. Germline CDR1 SEHNR, CDR2 FQNEAQ (reference sequence). The CDR3 DNA sequence: TGTGCCACTCGTGGAGCCGGGTCCTACAATGAGCAGTTCTTC. Its translation is CATRGAGSYNEQFF. The whole variable domain, remainder taken from reference TRBV7-9 and TRBJ2-1, is DTGVSQNPRHKITKRGQNVTFRCDPISEHNRLYWYRQTLGQGPEFLTYFQNEAQLEKSRLLSDRFSAERPKGSFSTLEIQRTEQGDSAMYLCATRGAGSYNEQFFGPGTRLTVL.

Comment on this clone: Other DNA sequences in this sample translate to the same CDR3. The rearrangement uses TRBV5-4 and TRBJ2-5; TRBD1 is a possible D gene (7 bases). V shed 2 bases and J shed 5 bases, with 10 bases lying between them. Germline loops: CDR1 SGHNT, CDR2 YYREEE (reference sequence). The CDR3 runs 13 residues. CDR3 bases: TGTGCCAGCAGCTTAGCAGGGGGGGAGACCCAGTACTTC. Its translation is CASSLAGGETQYF.

A single count supports this clone. Other DNA sequences in the same sample also yield this CDR3. J is TRBJ2-1 and V is TRBV5-1, with TRBD2 matching 9 bases. Trimming removed 4 bases from V and 3 bases from J; junction bases left unmatched: 5. Germline V CDR1 and CDR2: SGHRS, YFSETQ. CDR3 length equals 15 residues. The DNA for the CDR3 is TGCGCCAGCAGCCCCCCAGCGGGGGGCTACAATGAGCAGTTCTTC. Amino acid sequence: CASSPPAGGYNEQFF.

This chain uses TRBV11-3 with TRBJ2-7; D is unresolved. V lost 5 bases and J lost 0, with 8 bases in between. CDR1 and CDR2 (germline): SGHNT, YENEEA. The CDR3 consists of 13 residues. Here the CDR3 DNA reads TGTGCCAGCAGCGTCCGATACTCCTACGAGCAGTACTTC. Protein: CASSVRYSYEQYF.

The chain has TRBV27 and TRBJ2-5, with 7 bases fitting TRBD2. Germline assignment: CDR1 MNHEY and CDR2 SMNVEV (reference sequence). After removal of 4 bases from V and 7 bases from J, the junction contained 15 bases not matched to a gene. The CDR3 runs 16 residues. The CDR3 bases are TGTGCCAGCAGTTCTCCTCGGGGTAGCGGGTGGGGGACCCAGTACTTC. As protein: CASSSPRGSGWGTQYF.

This sequence joins TRBV16 and TRBJ2-2; 8 bases match TRBD1. With V trimmed by 0 bases and J by 4 bases, 7 bases remained unmatched. This CDR3 spans 17 amino acids. Germline V CDR1 and CDR2: KGHSY, FQNENV. This chain's CDR3 is CASSQSPRGPSTGELFF. CDR3 in DNA: TGTGCCAGCAGCCAATCCCCCAGGGGGCCTAGCACCGGGGAGCTGTTTTTT.

The chain couples TRBV18 to TRBJ1-2; a weak D match, TRBD1 (6 bases). Germline V CDR1 and CDR2: KGHSH, LQKENI. V shed 6 bases and J shed 4 bases, with 15 bases lying between them. The CDR3 extends over 14 amino acids. The CDR3 here is CASSPYTGFYGYTF. The DNA of the CDR3 is TGTGCCAGCTCTCCTTATACAGGGTTCTATGGCTACACCTTC.

Notes on this clone: Within the sample, other DNA sequences also encode this same CDR3. The chain carries TRBV30 and TRBJ2-3, with 7 positions matching TRBD2. Unmatched junction bases numbered 1, after V lost 2 bases and J lost 5 bases. The CDR3 has 12 amino acids. The germline CDR1 and CDR2 sequences are GTSNPN and SVGIG (reference sequence). The CDR3, as DNA: TGTGCCTGGAGTCCGGGAGGAGATACGCAGTATTTT. It specifies CAWSPGGDTQYF.

Only a few counts were recorded for this clone. The CDR3 loop is CAWSSRQNTEAFF. The CDR3 bases are TGTGCCTGGAGTTCTAGACAAAACACTGAAGCTTTCTTT. This chain uses TRBV30 with TRBJ1-1; no reliable D call. Germline CDR1 is GTSNPN and CDR2 is SVGIG (reference sequence). Trimming stripped 2 bases from V and 2 bases from J, with 9 bases between. The CDR3 has 13 amino acids. The variable domain in full, completed from reference TRBV30 and TRBJ1-1, reads SQTIHQWPATLVQPVGSPLSLECTVEGTSNPNLYWYRQAAGRGLQLLFYSVGIGQISSEVPQNLSASRPQDRQFILSSKKLLLSDSGFYLCAWSSRQNTEAFFGQGTRLTVV.

The chain couples TRBV6-4 to TRBJ2-1, with D perhaps TRBD1 (5 bases). Trimming took 2 bases from V and 4 from J, leaving 21 bases between them. This CDR3 is 18 amino acids long. Germline V gives CDR1 MRHNA, CDR2 SNTAGT. CDR3 DNA sequence: TGTGCCAGCAGTGACGAAGGTGGACACCAGGGAACTTACAATGAGCAGTTCTTC. As protein: CASSDEGGHQGTYNEQFF.

This chain joins TRBV2 and TRBJ2-7; TRBD2 might be the D (6 bases). Germline V gene lookup returns CDR1 SNHLY and CDR2 FYNNEI. V lost 4 bases, J lost 6 bases, and 7 bases lay in between. This CDR3 comprises 11 residues. The CDR3 loop reads CASSGDFEQYF. Written as DNA, the CDR3 is TGTGCCAGCAGTGGGGACTTCGAGCAGTACTTC.

The chain uses TRBV7-9 and TRBJ1-2; weak D call: TRBD1 (5 bases). The CDR3 runs 13 residues. CDR1 and CDR2 from the germline V gene are SEHNR and FQNEAQ (reference sequence). Deletions cut 1 base from V and 7 bases from J, with 10 bases between. CDR3 sequence reads: CASSLGRESGYTF. CDR3 sequence (DNA): TGTGCCAGCAGCTTAGGCAGGGAGAGTGGCTACACCTTC.

The chain employs TRBV27 and TRBJ2-7; tentatively, D is TRBD1 (6 bases). Germline CDR1 MNHEY, CDR2 SMNVEV (reference sequence). This CDR3 has 15 amino acids. The V gene lost 2 bases and the J gene lost 7 bases, with 18 bases spanning the gap. CDR3 in DNA: TGTGCCAGCAGTTTAGCCCTGACCAGGGGCGGGGAGCAGTACTTC. This sequence encodes CASSLALTRGGEQYF.

V gene TRBV19 combines with J gene TRBJ1-5; D may be TRBD1 (5 bases). The CDR3 spans 17 residues. V was trimmed by 7 bases and J by 0 bases, leaving 19 bases between them. From germline, CDR1 is LNHDA and CDR2 SQIVND (reference sequence). The CDR3 DNA reads TGTGCCAGTACCGGGGACCCGCGAAGGGGTAGCAATCAGCCCCAGCATTTT. The encoded protein is CASTGDPRRGSNQPQHF.

This chain connects TRBV28 to TRBJ2-7, with 8 bases lining up with TRBD2. The CDR3 has 16 residues. The V and J ends lost 2 bases and 5 bases, in that order; junction bases with no gene match: 11. Germline CDR1 reads MDHEN; CDR2 reads SYDVKM. This CDR3 is CASSLGGGRTWDEQYF. The CDR3 DNA follows: TGTGCCAGCAGTTTAGGGGGCGGGAGGACTTGGGACGAGCAGTACTTC.

The chain employs TRBV9 and TRBJ2-5; D call uncertain. The CDR3 has 14 residues. Germline values: CDR1 SGDLS, CDR2 YYNGEE. Trimming cost V 1 base and J 5 bases, with 12 bases left between them. This CDR3 reads CASSVNIVVETQYF. DNA of the CDR3: TGTGCCAGCAGCGTAAATATAGTTGTGGAGACCCAGTACTTC.

This clone appeared a single time. The chain carries TRBV7-2 and TRBJ2-7; D perhaps matches TRBD1 (6 bases). Germline CDR1 SGHTA, CDR2 FQGNSA. Trimming took off 6 bases at V and 3 bases at J, with 18 bases between the two ends. This CDR3 comprises 15 residues. CDR3 residues: CASRRDTSIHYEQYF. The CDR3 region has the DNA TGTGCCAGCAGACGGGACACTTCAATACACTACGAGCAGTACTTC. The complete variable domain, with remaining parts taken from reference TRBV7-2 and TRBJ2-7, reads GAGVSQSPSNKVTEKGKDVELRCDPISGHTALYWYRQSLGQGLEFLIYFQGNSAPDKSGLPSDRFSAERTGGSVSTLTIQRTQQEDSAVYLCASRRDTSIHYEQYFGPGTRLTVT.